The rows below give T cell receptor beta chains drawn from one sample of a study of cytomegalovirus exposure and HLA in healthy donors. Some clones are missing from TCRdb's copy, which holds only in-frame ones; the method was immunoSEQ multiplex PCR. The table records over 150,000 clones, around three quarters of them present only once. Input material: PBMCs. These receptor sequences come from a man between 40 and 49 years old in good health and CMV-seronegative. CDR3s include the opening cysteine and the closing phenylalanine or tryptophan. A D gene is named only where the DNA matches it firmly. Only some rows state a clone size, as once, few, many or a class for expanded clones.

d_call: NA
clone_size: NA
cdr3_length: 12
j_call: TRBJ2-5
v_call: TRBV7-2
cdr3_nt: TGTGCCAGCAGCCCGTTCCGGGAGACCCAGTACTTC
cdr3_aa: CASSPFRETQYF

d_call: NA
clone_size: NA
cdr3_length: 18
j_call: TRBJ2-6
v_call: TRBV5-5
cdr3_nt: TGTGCCAGCAGCTTGGAACCGACAGGAATCTCTGGGGCCAACGTCCTGACTTTC
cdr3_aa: CASSLEPTGISGANVLTF

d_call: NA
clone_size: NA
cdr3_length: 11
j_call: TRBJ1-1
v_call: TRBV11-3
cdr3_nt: TGTGCCACCCCCGGTGCCACTGAAGCTTTCTTT
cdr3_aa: CATPGATEAFF

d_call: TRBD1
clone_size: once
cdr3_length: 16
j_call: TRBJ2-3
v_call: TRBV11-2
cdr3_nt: TGTGCCAGCAGCTCCCCGACAGGGGGGTGGAAGGGGACGCAGTATTTT
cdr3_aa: CASSSPTGGWKGTQYF

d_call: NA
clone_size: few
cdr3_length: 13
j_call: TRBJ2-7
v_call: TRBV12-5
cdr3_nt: TGTGCTAGTGCCCGGGGACTTTCCTACGAGCAGTACTTC
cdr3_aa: CASARGLSYEQYF

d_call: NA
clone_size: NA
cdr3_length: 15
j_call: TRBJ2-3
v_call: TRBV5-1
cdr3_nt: TGCGCCAGCAGCCCCGGGAGTTCTAGCACAGATACGCAGTATTTT
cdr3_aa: CASSPGSSSTDTQYF

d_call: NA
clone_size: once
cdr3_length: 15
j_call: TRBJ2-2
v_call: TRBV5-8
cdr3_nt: TGTGCCAGCAGCTCGGGACTCAGGAACACCGGGGAGCTGTTTTTT
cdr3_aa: CASSSGLRNTGELFF

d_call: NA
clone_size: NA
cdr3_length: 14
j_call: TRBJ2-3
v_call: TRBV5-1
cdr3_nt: TGCGCCAGCAGCTTGGCCCTGGGGGGAGATACGCAGTATTTT
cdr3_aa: CASSLALGGDTQYF

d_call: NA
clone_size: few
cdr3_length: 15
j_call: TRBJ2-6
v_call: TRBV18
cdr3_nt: TGTGCCAGCTCACCTCTTGACACCGGGGCCAACGTCCTGACTTTC
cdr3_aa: CASSPLDTGANVLTF

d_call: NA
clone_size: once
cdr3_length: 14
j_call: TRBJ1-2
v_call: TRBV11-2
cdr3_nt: TGTGCCAGCAGCTTAGAACCAGGGCTCTCTGGCTACACCTTC
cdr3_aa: CASSLEPGLSGYTF

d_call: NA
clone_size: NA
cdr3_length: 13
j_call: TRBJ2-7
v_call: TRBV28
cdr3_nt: TGTGCCAGCGAAGCGAGAAGCTCCTACGAGCAGTACTTC
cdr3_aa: CASEARSSYEQYF

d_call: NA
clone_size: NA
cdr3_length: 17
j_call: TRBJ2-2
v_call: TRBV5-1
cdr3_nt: TGCGCCAGCAGCTTACCGGCGGGGACCGAGAACACCGGGGAGCTGTTTTTT
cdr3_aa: CASSLPAGTENTGELFF

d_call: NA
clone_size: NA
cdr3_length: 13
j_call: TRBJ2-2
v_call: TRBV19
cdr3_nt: TGTGTTACCAAGGGCAGGGCCGCCGGGGAGCTGTTTTTT
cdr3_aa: CVTKGRAAGELFF

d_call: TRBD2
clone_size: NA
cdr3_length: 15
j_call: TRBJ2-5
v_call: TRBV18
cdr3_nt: TGTGCCAGCCAAACTAGCGGGAGTAGACAAGAGACCCAGTACTTC
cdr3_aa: CASQTSGSRQETQYF

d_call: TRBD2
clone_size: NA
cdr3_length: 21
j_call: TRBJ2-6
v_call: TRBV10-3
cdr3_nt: TGTGCCATCAGTGTGGGACTAGCGGGAGGGACACCATCCTCTGGGGCCAACGTCCTGACTTTC
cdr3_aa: CAISVGLAGGTPSSGANVLTF

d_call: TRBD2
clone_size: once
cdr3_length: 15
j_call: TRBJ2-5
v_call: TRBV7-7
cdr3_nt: TGTGCTAGCAGCTCAACGGCTGGCGGGAGGGAGGCCCAGTACTTC
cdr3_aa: CASSSTAGGREAQYF

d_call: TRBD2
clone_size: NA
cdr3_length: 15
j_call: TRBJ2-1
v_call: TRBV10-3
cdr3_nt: TGTGCCATCAGGGCCGGGACTAGCGCAAACAATGAGCAGTTCTTC
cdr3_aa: CAIRAGTSANNEQFF

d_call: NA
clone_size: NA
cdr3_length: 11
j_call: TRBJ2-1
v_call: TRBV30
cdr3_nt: TGTGCCTGGTGGCGTCCTAGTGGGCAGTTCTTC
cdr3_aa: CAWWRPSGQFF

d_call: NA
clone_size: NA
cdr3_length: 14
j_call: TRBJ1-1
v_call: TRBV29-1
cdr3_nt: TGCAGCGTTCGGAGTAGTTGGGAGGGAACTGAAGCTTTCTTT
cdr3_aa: CSVRSSWEGTEAFF

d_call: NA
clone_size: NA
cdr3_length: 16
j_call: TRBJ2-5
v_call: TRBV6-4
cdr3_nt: TGTGCCAGCAGTGACGGGGCAGGGGACGGCCAGGAGACCCAGTACTTC
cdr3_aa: CASSDGAGDGQETQYF

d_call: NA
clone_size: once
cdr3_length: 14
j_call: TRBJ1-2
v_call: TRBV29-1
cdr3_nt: TGCAGCGTTGCCCACCAGGGGTTCGACTATGGCTACACCTTC
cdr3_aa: CSVAHQGFDYGYTF

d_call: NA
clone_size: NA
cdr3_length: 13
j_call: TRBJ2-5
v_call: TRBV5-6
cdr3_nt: TGTGCCAGCAGCTCCTGGGCCCAAGAGACCCAGTACTTC
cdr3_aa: CASSSWAQETQYF

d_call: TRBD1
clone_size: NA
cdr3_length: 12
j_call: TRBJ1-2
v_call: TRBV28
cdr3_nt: TGTGCCAGCAGAGCAGGGGGGCTTGGCTACACCTTC
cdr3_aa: CASRAGGLGYTF

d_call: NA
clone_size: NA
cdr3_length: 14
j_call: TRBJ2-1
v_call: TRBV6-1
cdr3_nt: TGTGCCAGCCTTGCCGCCGGGATGTACAATGAGCAGTTCTTC
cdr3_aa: CASLAAGMYNEQFF